Each of the 11 T cell receptor beta chains below was sequenced from the same sample in a study of Ad26.COV2.S vaccination and SARS-CoV-2 variants. Treatment defined: roughly 18 received Ad26.COV2.S at low or high dose, single or two shots; 5 received placebo; per-sample allocation not given. Collection of the samples took place on day 63 after the first injection of vaccine or placebo. Measured with immunoSEQ multiplex PCR; TCRdb has only the in-frame clones, and not every one. The sample has over 350,000 clones; 80% to 90% are singletons. The starting material was peripheral blood, obtained in a trial of Ad26.COV2.S vaccine versus placebo. The receptors stem from a person aged 18-60 years who received the Ad26.COV2.S COVID-19 vaccine or a placebo.

The chain carries TRBV4-1 and TRBJ1-2, with D perhaps TRBD1 (5 bases). This CDR3 spans 13 amino acids. V was trimmed by 6 bases and J by 3 bases, leaving 11 bases between them. Germline V lookup: CDR1 MGHRA, CDR2 YSYEKL. CDR3 in amino acids: CASRGTGDYGYTF. CDR3 nucleotide sequence: TGCGCCAGCAGGGGCACAGGTGACTATGGCTACACCTTC.

The rearrangement joins TRBV4-1 to TRBJ2-1; D gene ambiguous. There are 12 residues in the CDR3. CDR1 is MGHRA, CDR2 YSYEKL, per germline. The ends were cut back, 3 bases at V and 8 bases at J, with 8 bases in the middle. The CDR3 is CASSQRSDEQFF. In nucleotides, the CDR3 is TGCGCCAGCAGCCAGAGAAGCGATGAGCAGTTCTTC.

The chain recombines TRBV5-1 with TRBJ1-1; D is unclear. The CDR3 contains 17 residues. Germline values: CDR1 SGHRS, CDR2 YFSETQ. V lost 1 base and J lost 6, with 22 bases in between. CDR3 protein: CASSLTPSGGMLAEAFF. CDR3 DNA sequence: TGCGCCAGCAGCTTGACCCCTTCCGGAGGCATGCTAGCTGAAGCTTTCTTT.

The rearrangement joins TRBV27 to TRBJ1-1; D gene uncertain. The CDR3 consists of 13 residues. CDR1 MNHEY and CDR2 SMNVEV come from the germline V gene (reference sequence). V was shortened by 5 bases and J by 1 base, with 8 bases between the two germline ends. For the CDR3, the DNA is TGTGCCAGCAGTGTGTGGGGGAACACTGAAGCTTTCTTT. Residues: CASSVWGNTEAFF.

The chain is built from TRBV6-5 and TRBJ1-3; D is perhaps TRBD1 (5 bases). The germline gives CDR1 MNHEY, CDR2 SVGAGI. V gave up 8 bases and J gave up 0 bases, with 11 bases separating them. The CDR3 loop spans 14 amino acids. The CDR3 here is CASLYGGSGNTIYF. Here the CDR3 DNA reads TGTGCCAGCCTCTATGGGGGCTCTGGAAACACCATATATTTT.

The chain combines TRBV19 with TRBJ2-7; D might be TRBD1 or TRBD2, each matching 6 bases. The germline CDR1 and CDR2 sequences are LNHDA and SQIVND (reference sequence). This CDR3 region has 14 residues. The ends were cut back, 4 bases at V and 6 bases at J, with 16 bases in the middle. As DNA, the CDR3 is TGTGCCAGTAGTAGTGTGAGAGGGGGGAGCGAGCAGTACTTC. Protein sequence: CASSSVRGGSEQYF. The variable domain in full, with the rest retrieved from reference TRBV19 and TRBJ2-7, is DGGITQSPKYLFRKEGQNVTLSCEQNLNHDAMYWYRQDPGQGLRLIYYSQIVNDFQKGDIAEGYSVSREKKESFPLTVTSAQKNPTAFYLCASSSVRGGSEQYFGPGTRLTVT.

The V call is TRBV5-1, the J call TRBJ2-2; 11 bases match TRBD2. Germline assignment: CDR1 SGHRS and CDR2 YFSETQ. CDR3 length: 15 amino acids. With V trimmed by 4 bases and J by 4 bases, 3 bases remained unmatched. CDR3 DNA sequence: TGCGCCAGCAGCGCCGGACTAGCGGGCACCGGGGAGCTGTTTTTT. Its protein is CASSAGLAGTGELFF. Full variable domain (missing parts from reference TRBV5-1 and TRBJ2-2): KAGVTQTPRYLIKTRGQQVTLSCSPISGHRSVSWYQQTPGQGLQFLFEYFSETQRNKGNFPGRFSGRQFSNSRSEMNVSTLELGDSALYLCASSAGLAGTGELFFGEGSRLTVL.

This sequence joins TRBV29-1 and TRBJ2-1; TRBD2 aligns across 16 bases. The CDR3 runs to 15 residues. J was trimmed by 8 bases and V by 4 bases; bases with no gene match: 5. CDR1 and CDR2 from the germline V gene are SQVTM and ANQGSEA. The CDR3 protein is CSVAGTSGGADEQFF. The CDR3, as DNA: TGCAGCGTTGCTGGGACTAGCGGGGGGGCCGATGAGCAGTTCTTC.

The CDR3 here is CASSLDRVNTEAFF. The DNA of the CDR3 is TGTGCCAGCAGCCTGGACAGGGTGAACACTGAAGCTTTCTTT. The V and J genes are TRBV7-6 and TRBJ1-1; 8 bases align to TRBD1. The CDR3 spans 14 residues. Germline V CDR1 and CDR2: SGHVS, FNYEAQ. V was clipped by 5 bases and J by 0 bases; unmatched bases: 2.

The V gene is TRBV4-3, the J gene TRBJ2-1; D remains ambiguous. The CDR3 sequence is 15 residues long. The V gene lost 2 bases and the J gene lost 7 bases, with 15 bases spanning the gap. CDR1 is LGHNA and CDR2 is YSLEER in the germline V gene. The CDR3 bases are TGCGCCAGCAGCCAAAATTACCCGTCCGGTAATGAGCAGTTCTTC. This sequence encodes CASSQNYPSGNEQFF.

The gene calls are TRBV7-2 and TRBJ2-4, with D tentatively TRBD1 (6 bases). Germline V gene sequence: CDR1 SGHTA, CDR2 FQGNSA. The CDR3 runs 15 residues. The ends were cut back, 1 base at V and 7 bases at J, with 14 bases in the middle. CDR3 bases: TGTGCCAGCAGCTTAGAAGGTGCTAGGGGGAACATTCAGTACTTC. This encodes CASSLEGARGNIQYF.